The 17 T cell receptor beta chains in this list originate from one sample, sequenced in a study of OX40 agonist ivuxolimab in advanced cancers. Only in-frame clones appear in the TCRdb table, and some are missing; sequencing was by immunoSEQ multiplex PCR. The sample has roughly 7,000 clones; more than 75% are singletons. Sample: CD4+ or CD8+ T cells sorted from blood, taken in a trial of the OX40 agonist ivuxolimab. Receptors originate from an adult with an advanced solid tumor such as melanoma, head and neck, liver or kidney cancer.

The chain's CDR3 is CASSVDGRGRNGYTF. The CDR3 DNA reads as TGTGCCAGCAGCGTAGATGGCAGAGGACGGAATGGCTACACCTTC. V and J are TRBV9 and TRBJ1-2; D not certain. The CDR3 covers 15 residues. CDR1 is SGDLS, CDR2 YYNGEE, per germline. The V end was cut by 0 bases, the J end by 6 bases, with 15 bases between.

The V gene is TRBV9, the J gene TRBJ2-3; TRBD2 matches at 7 bases. The length of the CDR3 is 15 residues. The V gene end was trimmed by 2 bases and the J gene end by 2 bases; junction bases not matched to a gene: 5. Per germline, CDR1 SGDLS and CDR2 YYNGEE. CDR3 residues: CASSVGGGTTDTQYF. DNA of the CDR3: TGTGCCAGCAGCGTGGGGGGAGGGACCACAGATACGCAGTATTTT.

The V and J genes are TRBV19 and TRBJ1-1, with 9 bases fitting TRBD1. The CDR3 has 13 amino acids. Trimming cost V 6 bases and J 1 base; bases outside gene matches: 0. The germline V gene encodes CDR1 LNHDA and CDR2 SQIVND (reference sequence). The CDR3 is CASRDRGNTEAFF. In nucleotides, the CDR3 is TGTGCCAGTAGGGACAGGGGGAACACTGAAGCTTTCTTT.

The chain joins TRBV6-5 to TRBJ1-1; the D is unclear. With 4 bases removed from V and 3 bases from J, the gap between germline ends came to 9 bases. Germline CDR1 is MNHEY and CDR2 is SVGAGI. CDR3 size: 13 residues. As DNA, the CDR3 is TGTGCCAGCAGTTTACGGAGCGACACTGAAGCTTTCTTT. Its translation is CASSLRSDTEAFF.

Written as DNA, the CDR3 is TGTGCCAGCAGCTCAGGCACCCCCTATGGCTACACCTTC. Protein: CASSSGTPYGYTF. This chain uses TRBV7-9 with TRBJ1-2, with D hard to call. Germline values: CDR1 SEHNR, CDR2 FQNEAQ (reference sequence). This CDR3 has 13 amino acids. Trimming left V 4 bases short and J 4 bases short, with 10 bases between.

This clone was found a few times. The chain has TRBV4-1 and TRBJ2-3; 9 bases are shared with TRBD1. There are 14 residues in the CDR3. V was clipped by 5 bases and J by 5 bases; unmatched bases: 5. Germline lookup yields CDR1 MGHRA and CDR2 YSYEKL. The CDR3 DNA is TGCGCCAGCAGCGGACAGGGGAACTTAGATACGCAGTATTTT. This gives the protein CASSGQGNLDTQYF.

V usage is TRBV27 and J usage is TRBJ1-2, with D hard to call. Trimming took off 0 bases at V and 8 bases at J, with 13 bases between the two ends. CDR1 and CDR2 from the germline V gene are MNHEY and SMNVEV (reference sequence). The CDR3 is 14 residues long. CDR3 in DNA: TGTGCCAGCAGTTTATCGTTTCCCCCCTACGGCTACACCTTC. This translates into CASSLSFPPYGYTF.

There are a few counts of this clone. The V gene is TRBV7-7, the J gene TRBJ2-2; TRBD1 is a possible D gene (6 bases). This CDR3 has 17 residues. The V gene's germline CDR1 is SSHAT and CDR2 FNYEAQ (reference sequence). V was cut by 5 bases and J by 1 base, with 17 bases left in between. For the CDR3, the DNA is TGTGCCAGCAGCGAGGATTGGGGGCCGGGGAACACCGGGGAGCTGTTTTTT. Its protein product is CASSEDWGPGNTGELFF.

The gene calls are TRBV5-5 and TRBJ1-2, with 10 bases identical to TRBD1. Germline V gene sequence: CDR1 SGHKS, CDR2 YYEKEE (reference sequence). This CDR3 spans 17 amino acids. The ends lost 4 bases at V and 3 bases at J; junction bases unmatched: 12. The CDR3 reads CASSEEYRDRGHYGYTF. The CDR3 region has the DNA TGTGCCAGCAGCGAAGAATACCGGGACAGGGGCCACTATGGCTACACCTTC.

This rearrangement joins TRBV7-2 to TRBJ1-2, with D perhaps matching TRBD1 (6 bases). The CDR3 contains 15 residues. The ends were cut back, 6 bases at V and 1 base at J, with 15 bases in the middle. CDR1 SGHTA and CDR2 FQGNSA come from the germline V gene. Here the CDR3 DNA reads TGTGCCAGCAGACTACAGGGCGGAGGTAACTATGGCTACACCTTC. Protein sequence: CASRLQGGGNYGYTF. Combining the CDR3 with reference TRBV7-2 and TRBJ1-2 gives the whole variable domain GAGVSQSPSNKVTEKGKDVELRCDPISGHTALYWYRQSLGQGLEFLIYFQGNSAPDKSGLPSDRFSAERTGGSVSTLTIQRTQQEDSAVYLCASRLQGGGNYGYTFGSGTRLTVV.

The chain carries TRBV11-2 and TRBJ2-3; TRBD2 matches at 9 bases. V lost 6 bases, J lost 4 bases, and 8 bases stayed unmatched. Per germline, CDR1 SGHAT and CDR2 FQNNGV. CDR3 length equals 15 residues. This chain's CDR3 is CASRIAGVMADTQYF. CDR3 coding DNA: TGTGCCAGCAGGATAGCGGGGGTGATGGCAGATACGCAGTATTTT.

This rearrangement joins TRBV19 to TRBJ2-7; 11 bases match TRBD2. The ends lost 5 bases at V and 1 base at J; junction bases unmatched: 7. The CDR3 length is 16 residues. Germline V gene sequence: CDR1 LNHDA, CDR2 SQIVND (reference sequence). CDR3 nucleotide sequence: TGTGCCAGTAGTGCCGGGGGGACTAGCGGTTCCTACGAGCAGTACTTC. It translates to CASSAGGTSGSYEQYF.

The chain uses TRBV6-5 and TRBJ1-2, with a weak D call TRBD1 (6 bases). CDR3 length equals 13 residues. V lost 7 bases and J 6 bases, leaving 15 bases between the germline ends. Germline assignment: CDR1 MNHEY and CDR2 SVGAGI. The CDR3 sequence: CASKKRGRHGYTF. The CDR3 bases are TGTGCCAGCAAAAAGCGGGGGCGACATGGCTACACCTTC.

CDR3 coding DNA: TGTGCCAGTAGTATGGCCGGGACCCAGTACTTC. Translated: CASSMAGTQYF. The chain links TRBV19 to TRBJ2-5, with D unclear. The CDR3 loop spans 11 amino acids. The V end was cut by 3 bases, the J end by 7 bases, with 6 bases between. Germline CDR1 and CDR2: LNHDA and SQIVND (reference sequence).

The V gene is TRBV7-9, the J gene TRBJ1-2; 9 nucleotides line up with TRBD1. Germline V gene data show CDR1 as SEHNR and CDR2 as FQNEAQ (reference sequence). The CDR3 runs 16 residues. The ends lost 3 bases at V and 4 bases at J; junction bases unmatched: 9. CDR3 sequence (DNA): TGTGCCAGCAGCTTCTCGGACAGGGGCTGGGGCTATGGCTACACCTTC. This gives the protein CASSFSDRGWGYGYTF. The entire variable domain, with the rest obtained from reference TRBV7-9 and TRBJ1-2, is as follows: DTGVSQNPRHKITKRGQNVTFRCDPISEHNRLYWYRQTLGQGPEFLTYFQNEAQLEKSRLLSDRFSAERPKGSFSTLEIQRTEQGDSAMYLCASSFSDRGWGYGYTFGSGTRLTVV.

The chain recombines TRBV10-2 with TRBJ2-7; D perhaps matches TRBD1 (6 bases). CDR1 and CDR2 from the germline V gene are WSHSY and SAAADI. V lost 6 bases to trimming and J lost 3 bases, with 15 bases between them. This CDR3 comprises 14 residues. In DNA form, the CDR3 reads TGCGCCAGCAGCGAAGATCCCAGGGGCTACGAGCAGTACTTC. It codes for CASSEDPRGYEQYF.

The V and J genes are TRBV21-1 and TRBJ1-2; TRBD1 is taken as the D call from the table, unchecked against the DNA. TRBV21-1 is shown as a pseudogene. The CDR3 is 16 amino acids. CDR3 sequence reads: CASSKARRASNYGYTF. CDR3 sequence (DNA): TGTGCCAGCAGCAAAGCGCGCAGGGCGTCGAACTATGGCTACACCTTC.